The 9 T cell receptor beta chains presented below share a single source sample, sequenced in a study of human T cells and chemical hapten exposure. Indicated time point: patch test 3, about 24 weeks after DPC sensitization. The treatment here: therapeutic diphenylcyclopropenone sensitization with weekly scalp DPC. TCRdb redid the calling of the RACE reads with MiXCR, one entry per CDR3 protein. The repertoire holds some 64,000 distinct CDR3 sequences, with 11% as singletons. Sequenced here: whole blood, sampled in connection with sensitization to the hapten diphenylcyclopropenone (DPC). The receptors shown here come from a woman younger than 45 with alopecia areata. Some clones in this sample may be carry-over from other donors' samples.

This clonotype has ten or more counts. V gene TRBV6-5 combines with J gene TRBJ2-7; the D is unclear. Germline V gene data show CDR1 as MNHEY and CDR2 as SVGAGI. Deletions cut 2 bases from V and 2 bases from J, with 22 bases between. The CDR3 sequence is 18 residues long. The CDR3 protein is CASSYTSGFGPTPYEQYF. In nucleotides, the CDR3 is TGTGCCAGCAGTTACACCTCGGGTTTTGGGCCCACGCCCTACGAGCAGTACTTC.

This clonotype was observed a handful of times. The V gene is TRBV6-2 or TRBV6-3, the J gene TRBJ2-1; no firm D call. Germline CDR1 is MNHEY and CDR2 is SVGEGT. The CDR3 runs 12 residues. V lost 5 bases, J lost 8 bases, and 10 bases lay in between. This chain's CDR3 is CASSGVHHEQFF. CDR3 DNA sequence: TGTGCCAGCAGTGGGGTCCACCATGAGCAGTTCTTC.

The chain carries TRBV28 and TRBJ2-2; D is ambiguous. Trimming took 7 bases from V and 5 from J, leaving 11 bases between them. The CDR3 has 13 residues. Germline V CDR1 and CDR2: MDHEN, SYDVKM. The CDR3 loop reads CASTIPETGELFF. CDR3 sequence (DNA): TGTGCCAGCACAATTCCCGAAACCGGGGAGCTGTTTTTT.

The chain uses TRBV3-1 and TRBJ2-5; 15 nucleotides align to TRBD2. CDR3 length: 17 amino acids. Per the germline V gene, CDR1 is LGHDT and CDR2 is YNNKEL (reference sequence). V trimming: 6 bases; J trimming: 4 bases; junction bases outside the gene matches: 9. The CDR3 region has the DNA TGTGCCAGCAGTACGGGACTAGCGGGAGGCGGGCTAGAGACCCAGTACTTC. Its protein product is CASSTGLAGGGLETQYF.

The DNA of the CDR3 is TGTGCCAGCAGCTTGGCCACCTCCTACGAGCAGTACTTC. Its translation is CASSLATSYEQYF. The chain employs TRBV5-6 and TRBJ2-7; no clear D. CDR3 length: 13 residues. The V and J ends lost 0 bases and 0 bases respectively, with 4 bases between them. The germline gives CDR1 SGHDT, CDR2 YYEEEE.

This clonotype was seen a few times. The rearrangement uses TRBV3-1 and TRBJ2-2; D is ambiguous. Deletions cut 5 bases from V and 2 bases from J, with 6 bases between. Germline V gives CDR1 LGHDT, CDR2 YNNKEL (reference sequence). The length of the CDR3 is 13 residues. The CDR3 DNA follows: TGTGCCAGCAGCTTCGACAACACCGGGGAGCTGTTTTTT. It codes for CASSFDNTGELFF.

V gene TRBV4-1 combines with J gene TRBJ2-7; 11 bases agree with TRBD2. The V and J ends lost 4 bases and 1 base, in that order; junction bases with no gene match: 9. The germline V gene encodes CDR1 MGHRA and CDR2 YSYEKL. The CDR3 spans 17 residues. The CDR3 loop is CASSLRGTSGGSYEQYF. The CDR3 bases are TGCGCCAGCAGCCTAAGAGGGACTAGCGGAGGTTCCTACGAGCAGTACTTC.

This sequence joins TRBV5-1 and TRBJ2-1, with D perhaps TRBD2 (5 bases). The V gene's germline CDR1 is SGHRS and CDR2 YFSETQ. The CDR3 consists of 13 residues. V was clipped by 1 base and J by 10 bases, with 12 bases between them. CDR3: CASSLSRGKEQFF. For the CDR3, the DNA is TGCGCCAGCAGCTTGAGTCGGGGAAAAGAGCAGTTCTTC. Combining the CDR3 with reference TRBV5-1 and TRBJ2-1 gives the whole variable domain KAGVTQTPRYLIKTRGQQVTLSCSPISGHRSVSWYQQTPGQGLQFLFEYFSETQRNKGNFPGRFSGRQFSNSRSEMNVSTLELGDSALYLCASSLSRGKEQFFGPGTRLTVL.

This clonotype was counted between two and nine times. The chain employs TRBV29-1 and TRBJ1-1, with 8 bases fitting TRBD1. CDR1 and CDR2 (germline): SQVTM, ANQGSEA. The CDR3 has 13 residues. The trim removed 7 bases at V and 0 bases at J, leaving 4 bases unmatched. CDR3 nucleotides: TGCAGCGGGACAGGGACCCTGAACACTGAAGCTTTCTTT. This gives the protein CSGTGTLNTEAFF.